One and the same sample provided the 26 T cell receptor beta chains below, sequenced in a study of T cell responses to AZD1222 COVID-19 vaccine. Repertoires were generated with immunoSEQ multiplex PCR, while TCRdb's copy carries only in-frame clones and drops some. The sample has about 86,000 clones, about 72% seen once. The sample consisted of peripheral blood, taken on day 0 of AZD1222 vaccination. The receptor set was obtained from an adult in good health.

In this sample, this clone turned up a few times. Written as DNA, the CDR3 is TGTGCCTGGAGTTCCTTGGACAGAGAGCAGTACTTC. As protein: CAWSSLDREQYF. V gene TRBV30 combines with J gene TRBJ2-7; tentatively, D is TRBD1 (6 bases). The V gene lost 2 bases and the J gene lost 7 bases, with 12 bases spanning the gap. CDR3 length: 12 amino acids. Germline V gives CDR1 GTSNPN, CDR2 SVGIG (reference sequence). The full variable domain, in which reference TRBV30 and TRBJ2-7 provide the parts outside the CDR3, is SQTIHQWPATLVQPVGSPLSLECTVEGTSNPNLYWYRQAAGRGLQLLFYSVGIGQISSEVPQNLSASRPQDRQFILSSKKLLLSDSGFYLCAWSSLDREQYFGPGTRLTVT.

This chain joins TRBV12-3 or TRBV12-4 and TRBJ1-2; no reliable D call. The CDR3 has 13 amino acids. V dropped 5 bases and J dropped 3 bases, with 10 bases sitting between them. The CDR3 DNA follows: TGTGCCAGCAGTCGGGAGGAGGACTATGGCTACACCTTC. Protein: CASSREEDYGYTF.

In this sample, this clone turned up once. This sequence joins TRBV15 and TRBJ1-1; D gene uncertain. Germline V gene data show CDR1 as LNHNV and CDR2 as YYDKDF (reference sequence). The CDR3 extends over 13 amino acids. Trimming removed 0 bases at V and 7 bases at J, with 9 bases between. CDR3 region: CATSRDMRIEAFF. In DNA, the CDR3 is TGTGCCACCAGCAGAGATATGAGGATTGAAGCTTTCTTT.

This rearrangement joins TRBV19 to TRBJ2-7; TRBD2 matches at 11 bases. The junction had 5 bases not matched to a gene; V was cut back by 1 base and J by 0 bases. Germline CDR1 is LNHDA and CDR2 is SQIVND (reference sequence). This CDR3 contains 17 residues. The CDR3, as DNA: TGTGCCAGTAGTATAGCTCCGGGACTAGCGGCCTCCTACGAGCAGTACTTC. It encodes CASSIAPGLAASYEQYF.

This sequence joins TRBV11-2 and TRBJ1-1; D is possibly TRBD1 (5 bases). The ends were cut back, 5 bases at V and 3 bases at J, with 13 bases in the middle. This CDR3 has 14 amino acids. The germline V gene has CDR1 SGHAT and CDR2 FQNNGV. CDR3 sequence reads: CASSGPGGYTEAFF. CDR3 in DNA: TGTGCCAGCAGCGGACCGGGGGGTTACACTGAAGCTTTCTTT.

The CDR3 coding sequence is TGTGCCAGCAGCTTAGAACCGTCAGGGGGCTTCAATTCACCCCTCCACTTT. This codes for CASSLEPSGGFNSPLHF. This chain links TRBV5-4 with TRBJ1-6, with 8 bases fitting TRBD1. V gave up 2 bases and J gave up 7 bases; unmatched junction bases: 11. Germline V gene data show CDR1 as SGHNT and CDR2 as YYREEE (reference sequence). This CDR3 has 17 amino acids. Drawing the rest from reference TRBV5-4 and TRBJ1-6, the complete variable domain is ETGVTQSPTHLIKTRGQQVTLRCSSQSGHNTVSWYQQALGQGPQFIFQYYREEENGRGNFPPRFSGLQFPNYSSELNVNALELDDSALYLCASSLEPSGGFNSPLHFGNGTRLTVT.

The CDR3: CSASGGDEQYF. CDR3 DNA: TGCAGTGCTAGCGGCGGTGACGAGCAGTACTTC. This chain uses TRBV20-1 with TRBJ2-7; D not resolved. Trimming removed 3 bases from V and 5 bases from J, with 8 bases in between. Germline V gene lookup returns CDR1 DFQATT and CDR2 SNEGSKA (reference sequence). This CDR3 region has 11 residues.

V is TRBV7-2 and J is TRBJ2-4; no clear D gene. Germline assignment: CDR1 SGHTA and CDR2 FQGNSA. The CDR3 sequence is 14 residues long. V was cut by 1 base and J by 6 bases, with 10 bases left in between. The chain's CDR3 is CASSLGSLGNIQYF. Here the CDR3 DNA reads TGTGCCAGCAGCTTAGGGAGCTTGGGAAACATTCAGTACTTC.

Comment on this clone: A much larger clone differs from this one at a single base, so this may be a read error. The chain is built from TRBV11-2 and TRBJ1-2; possible D gene TRBD1, 5 bases. The germline V gene encodes CDR1 SGHAT and CDR2 FQNNGV. The CDR3 consists of 13 residues. Trimming removed 3 bases at V and 2 bases at J, with 7 bases between. The CDR3 region is CASSLGRNYGYTF. The CDR3, as DNA: TGTGCCAGCAGCTTGGGACGGAACTATGGCTACACCTTC.

This clone was seen only a few times. The gene calls are TRBV6-1 and TRBJ2-3; the D call may be TRBD1 or TRBD2 (5 bases each). V lost 2 bases, J lost 14 bases, and 17 bases lay in between. The CDR3 contains 13 residues. CDR1 and CDR2 (germline): MNHNS, SASEGT. The CDR3 sequence is CASSERTRDPRYF. The CDR3 region has the DNA TGTGCCAGCAGTGAAAGGACCCGGGACCCCAGGTATTTT.

The V call is TRBV5-6, the J call TRBJ2-2; D is ambiguous. Between the trimmed V and J ends, which lost 4 bases and 7 bases, there was a span of 11 bases. This CDR3 spans 13 amino acids. Germline V gene data show CDR1 as SGHDT and CDR2 as YYEEEE. This CDR3 reads CASSPRTGGELFF. The CDR3, as DNA: TGTGCCAGCAGCCCTAGGACCGGCGGGGAGCTGTTTTTT. Using reference TRBV5-6 and TRBJ2-2 for the parts outside the CDR3, the full variable domain is DAGVTQSPTHLIKTRGQQVTLRCSPKSGHDTVSWYQQALGQGPQFIFQYYEEEERQRGNFPDRFSGHQFPNYSSELNVNALLLGDSALYLCASSPRTGGELFFGEGSRLTVL.

The gene calls are TRBV7-2 and TRBJ2-5; TRBD2 agrees at 10 bases. The CDR3 extends over 17 amino acids. Germline assignment: CDR1 SGHTA and CDR2 FQGNSA. The ends lost 5 bases at V and 5 bases at J; junction bases unmatched: 14. The CDR3 loop is CASSRFSSGSGGETQYF. In nucleotides, the CDR3 is TGTGCCAGCAGCCGCTTCTCTAGCGGGAGCGGGGGGGAGACCCAGTACTTC.

V usage is TRBV7-2 and J usage is TRBJ2-4; D call uncertain. This CDR3 region has 13 residues. Germline loops: CDR1 SGHTA, CDR2 FQGNSA. V lost 2 bases to trimming and J lost 6 bases, with 8 bases between them. CDR3 sequence (DNA): TGTGCCAGCAGCTTACAGGAGAGAAACATTCAGTACTTC. Translation: CASSLQERNIQYF. The variable domain in full, completed from reference TRBV7-2 and TRBJ2-4, reads GAGVSQSPSNKVTEKGKDVELRCDPISGHTALYWYRQSLGQGLEFLIYFQGNSAPDKSGLPSDRFSAERTGGSVSTLTIQRTQQEDSAVYLCASSLQERNIQYFGAGTRLSVL.

This clone was counted between two and nine times. The rearrangement joins TRBV11-3 to TRBJ2-1; D tentatively reads TRBD1 or TRBD2 (5 bases each). CDR1 is SGHNT and CDR2 is YENEEA in the germline V gene. The CDR3 sequence is 15 residues long. Between the trimmed V and J ends, which lost 5 bases and 8 bases, there was a span of 19 bases. The CDR3 region is CASSPKRGGLYEQFF. The CDR3 DNA is TGTGCCAGCAGCCCAAAACGGGGCGGATTGTATGAGCAGTTCTTC.

The gene calls are TRBV27 and TRBJ1-6, with D maybe TRBD1 (5 bases). The CDR3 is 14 amino acids. The germline gives CDR1 MNHEY, CDR2 SMNVEV (reference sequence). Trimming removed 2 bases from V and 9 bases from J, with 11 bases in between. The CDR3 protein is CASSLNQGGSPLHF. CDR3 DNA sequence: TGTGCCAGCAGTTTAAACCAGGGAGGTTCACCCCTCCACTTT.

The rearrangement links TRBV9 to TRBJ1-6; the D gene is possibly TRBD1 (6 bases). With 4 bases removed from V and 9 bases from J, the gap between germline ends came to 11 bases. This CDR3 spans 13 amino acids. Germline CDR1 SGDLS, CDR2 YYNGEE. The CDR3 DNA is TGTGCCAGCAGCCCCGGGACAATTTCACCCCTCCACTTT. Translating gives CASSPGTISPLHF.

The rearrangement links TRBV2 to TRBJ1-6; D uncertain. V gave up 10 bases and J gave up 2 bases, with 9 bases separating them. Germline CDR1 SNHLY, CDR2 FYNNEI. The CDR3 spans 13 residues. The CDR3 here is CATEGAYNSPLHF. The DNA for the CDR3 is TGTGCCACTGAGGGAGCCTATAATTCACCCCTCCACTTT.

This clone has just one count. This sequence joins TRBV28 and TRBJ1-5, with TRBD1 as a possible D gene (6 bases). CDR1 and CDR2 (germline): MDHEN, SYDVKM. With 2 bases removed from V and 7 bases from J, the gap between germline ends came to 15 bases. The CDR3 spans 15 residues. The CDR3 here is CASSLGWGQQQPQHF. CDR3 nucleotides: TGTGCCAGCAGTTTAGGGTGGGGGCAGCAACAGCCCCAGCATTTT. The entire variable domain, with the rest obtained from reference TRBV28 and TRBJ1-5, is as follows: DVKVTQSSRYLVKRTGEKVFLECVQDMDHENMFWYRQDPGLGLRLIYFSYDVKMKEKGDIPEGYSVSREKKERFSLILESASTNQTSMYLCASSLGWGQQQPQHFGDGTRLSIL.

The rearrangement uses TRBV7-2 and TRBJ2-7; TRBD1 matches at 9 bases. V gave up 5 bases and J gave up 6 bases; unmatched junction bases: 8. Per germline, CDR1 SGHTA and CDR2 FQGNSA. There are 14 residues in the CDR3. The chain's CDR3 is CASSPGTGTREQYF. The CDR3 DNA reads TGTGCCAGCAGCCCCGGGACAGGGACCCGCGAGCAGTACTTC.

The V gene is TRBV5-1, the J gene TRBJ2-1, with D perhaps TRBD1 (6 bases). V shed 2 bases and J shed 6 bases, with 9 bases lying between them. Germline V lookup: CDR1 SGHRS, CDR2 YFSETQ. This CDR3 region has 13 residues. CDR3 bases: TGCGCCAGCAGCTTTCGCAGGGGCAATGAGCAGTTCTTC. It specifies CASSFRRGNEQFF.

This chain joins TRBV4-1 and TRBJ1-2; D is perhaps TRBD1 (5 bases). Germline V CDR1 and CDR2: MGHRA, YSYEKL. This CDR3 comprises 15 residues. With 0 bases removed from V and 4 bases from J, the gap between germline ends came to 12 bases. CDR3 protein: CASSQEWSGIYGYTF. The CDR3 nucleotides read TGCGCCAGCAGCCAAGAATGGTCAGGGATCTATGGCTACACCTTC.

The chain recombines TRBV15 with TRBJ2-1; TRBD2 aligns across 8 bases. Germline V lookup: CDR1 LNHNV, CDR2 YYDKDF (reference sequence). V lost 1 base and J lost 7; bases outside the gene matches: 12. This CDR3 is built from 17 residues. As DNA, the CDR3 is TGTGCCACCAGCAGAGGATTAGCGGGAAGTTACAGGAATGAGCAGTTCTTC. Amino acid sequence: CATSRGLAGSYRNEQFF.

V gene TRBV11-2 combines with J gene TRBJ1-3; no clear D gene. The V gene's germline CDR1 is SGHAT and CDR2 FQNNGV. V shed 2 bases and J shed 0 bases, with 11 bases lying between them. The CDR3 contains 16 residues. CDR3 DNA sequence: TGTGCCAGCAGCTTAATGTTTGGCATCTCTGGAAACACCATATATTTT. Encoded protein: CASSLMFGISGNTIYF.

The chain joins TRBV27 to TRBJ2-1; 8 bases agree with TRBD2. V trimming: 6 bases; J trimming: 3 bases; junction bases outside the gene matches: 1. Germline loops: CDR1 MNHEY, CDR2 SMNVEV (reference sequence). The CDR3 sequence is 13 residues long. The CDR3 coding sequence is TGTGCCAGCAGACTAGCGGACTACAATGAGCAGTTCTTC. Its protein is CASRLADYNEQFF.

The V gene is TRBV3-1 (or the pseudogene TRBV3-2), the J gene TRBJ2-4; 8 bases line up with TRBD2. Per the germline V gene, CDR1 is LGHDT and CDR2 is YNNKEL (reference sequence). The CDR3 spans 16 residues. The V and J ends lost 2 bases and 0 bases, in that order; junction bases with no gene match: 3. CDR3 coding DNA: TGTGCCAGCAGCCAATTAGCGGGAAGAGCCAAAAACATTCAGTACTTC. Amino acid sequence: CASSQLAGRAKNIQYF.

The chain has TRBV3-1 (or the pseudogene TRBV3-2) and TRBJ2-4; TRBD1 matches 8 bases. This CDR3 has 14 amino acids. Germline CDR1 and CDR2: LGHDT and YNNKEL (reference sequence). The V segment lost 5 bases and the J segment 7 bases; nucleotides outside the gene matches: 7. CDR3 sequence: CASSTTGGVNIQYF. The DNA for the CDR3 is TGTGCCAGCAGCACCACAGGGGGAGTTAACATTCAGTACTTC.